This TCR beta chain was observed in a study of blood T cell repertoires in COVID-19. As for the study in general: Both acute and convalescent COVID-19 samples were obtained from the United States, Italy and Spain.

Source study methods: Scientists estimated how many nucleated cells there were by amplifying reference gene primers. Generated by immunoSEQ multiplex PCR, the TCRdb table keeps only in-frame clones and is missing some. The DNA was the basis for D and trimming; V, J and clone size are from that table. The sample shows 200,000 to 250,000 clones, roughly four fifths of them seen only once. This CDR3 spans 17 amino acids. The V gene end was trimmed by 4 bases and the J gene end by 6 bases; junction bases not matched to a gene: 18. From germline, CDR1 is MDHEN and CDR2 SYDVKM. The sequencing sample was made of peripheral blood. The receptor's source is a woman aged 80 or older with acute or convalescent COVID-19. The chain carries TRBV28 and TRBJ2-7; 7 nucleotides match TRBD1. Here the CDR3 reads CASSSPSATGKGSEQYF. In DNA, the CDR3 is TGTGCCAGCAGTTCCCCGTCCGCGACAGGGAAAGGTAGCGAGCAGTACTTC.